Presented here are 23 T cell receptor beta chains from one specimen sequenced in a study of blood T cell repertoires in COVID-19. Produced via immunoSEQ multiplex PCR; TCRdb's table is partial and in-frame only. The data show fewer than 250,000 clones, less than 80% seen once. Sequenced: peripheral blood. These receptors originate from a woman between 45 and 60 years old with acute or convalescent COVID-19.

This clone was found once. CDR3 in amino acids: CATSRDTAGLYNEQFF. For the CDR3, the DNA is TGTGCCACCAGCAGAGATACGGCAGGGTTGTACAATGAGCAGTTCTTC. This chain uses TRBV15 with TRBJ2-1; tentatively, D is TRBD1 (5 bases). V was cut by 0 bases and J by 4 bases, with 13 bases left in between. This CDR3 is built from 16 residues. Germline assignment: CDR1 LNHNV and CDR2 YYDKDF (reference sequence).

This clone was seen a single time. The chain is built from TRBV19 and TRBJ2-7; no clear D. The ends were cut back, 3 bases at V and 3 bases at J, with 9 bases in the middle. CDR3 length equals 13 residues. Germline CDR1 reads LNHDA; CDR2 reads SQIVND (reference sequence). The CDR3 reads CASSITPGYEQYF. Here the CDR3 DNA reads TGTGCCAGTAGTATTACCCCCGGCTACGAGCAGTACTTC.

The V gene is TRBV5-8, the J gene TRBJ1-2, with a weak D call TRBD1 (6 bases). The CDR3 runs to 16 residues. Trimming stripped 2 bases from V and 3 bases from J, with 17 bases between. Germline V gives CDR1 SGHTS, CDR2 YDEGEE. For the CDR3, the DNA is TGTGCCAGCAGCTTAGGGGGGGCAGGGTCGGACTATGGCTACACCTTC. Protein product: CASSLGGAGSDYGYTF.

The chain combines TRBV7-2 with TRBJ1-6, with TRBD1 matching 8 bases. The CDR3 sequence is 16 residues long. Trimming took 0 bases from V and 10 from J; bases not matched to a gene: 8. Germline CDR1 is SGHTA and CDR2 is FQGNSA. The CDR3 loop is CASSLASNRGGSPLHF. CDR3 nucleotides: TGTGCCAGCAGCTTAGCGTCGAACAGGGGGGGATCACCCCTCCACTTT. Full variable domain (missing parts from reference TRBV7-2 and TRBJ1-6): GAGVSQSPSNKVTEKGKDVELRCDPISGHTALYWYRQSLGQGLEFLIYFQGNSAPDKSGLPSDRFSAERTGGSVSTLTIQRTQQEDSAVYLCASSLASNRGGSPLHFGNGTRLTVT.

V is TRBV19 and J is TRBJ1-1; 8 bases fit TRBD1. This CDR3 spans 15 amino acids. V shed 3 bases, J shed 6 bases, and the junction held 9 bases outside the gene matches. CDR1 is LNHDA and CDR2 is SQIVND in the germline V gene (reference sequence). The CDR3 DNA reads TGTGCCAGTAGTATGGCAGCAGGGGGCAAGGCTGAAGCTTTCTTT. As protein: CASSMAAGGKAEAFF.

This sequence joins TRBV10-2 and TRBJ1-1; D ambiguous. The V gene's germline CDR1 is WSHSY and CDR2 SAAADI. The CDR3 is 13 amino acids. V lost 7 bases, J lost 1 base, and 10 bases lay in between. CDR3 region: CASKLGGNTEAFF. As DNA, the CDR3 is TGCGCCAGCAAATTAGGAGGGAACACTGAAGCTTTCTTT.

This chain's CDR3 is CASKGLAASRDEQFF. The CDR3 nucleotides are TGCGCCAGCAAGGGACTAGCGGCTTCACGGGATGAGCAGTTCTTC. The rearrangement uses TRBV5-1 and TRBJ2-1; 11 nucleotides agree with TRBD2. V lost 6 bases and J lost 8; bases outside the gene matches: 10. Germline V CDR1 and CDR2: SGHRS, YFSETQ. The CDR3 runs to 15 residues.

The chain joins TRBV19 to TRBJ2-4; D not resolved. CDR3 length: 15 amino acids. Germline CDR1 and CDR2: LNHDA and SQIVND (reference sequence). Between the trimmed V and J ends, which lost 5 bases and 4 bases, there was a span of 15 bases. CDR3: CASSDILVPKNIQYF. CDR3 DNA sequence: TGTGCCAGTAGTGATATACTCGTGCCAAAAAACATTCAGTACTTC.

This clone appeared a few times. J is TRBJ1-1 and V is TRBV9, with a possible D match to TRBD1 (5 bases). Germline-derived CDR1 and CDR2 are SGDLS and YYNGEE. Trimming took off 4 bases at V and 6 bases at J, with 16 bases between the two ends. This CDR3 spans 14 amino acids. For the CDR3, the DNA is TGTGCCAGCAGCCCAGTAGGGGCTACGGCTGAAGCTTTCTTT. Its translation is CASSPVGATAEAFF.

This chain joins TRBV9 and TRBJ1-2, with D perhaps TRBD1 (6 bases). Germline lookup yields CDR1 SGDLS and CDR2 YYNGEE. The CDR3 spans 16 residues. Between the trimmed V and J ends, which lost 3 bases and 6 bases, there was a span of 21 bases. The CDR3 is CASSARSGQLVDGYTF. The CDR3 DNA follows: TGTGCCAGCAGCGCGAGGTCCGGACAGTTAGTGGATGGCTACACCTTC.

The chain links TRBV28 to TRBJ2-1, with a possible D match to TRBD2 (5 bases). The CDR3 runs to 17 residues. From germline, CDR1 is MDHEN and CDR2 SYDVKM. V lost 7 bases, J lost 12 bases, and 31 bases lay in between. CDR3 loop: CASTPGRGAPGNGGQFF. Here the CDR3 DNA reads TGTGCCAGCACTCCAGGAAGAGGAGCCCCTGGAAATGGAGGGCAGTTCTTC. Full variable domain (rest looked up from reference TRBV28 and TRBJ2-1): DVKVTQSSRYLVKRTGEKVFLECVQDMDHENMFWYRQDPGLGLRLIYFSYDVKMKEKGDIPEGYSVSREKKERFSLILESASTNQTSMYLCASTPGRGAPGNGGQFFGPGTRLTVL.

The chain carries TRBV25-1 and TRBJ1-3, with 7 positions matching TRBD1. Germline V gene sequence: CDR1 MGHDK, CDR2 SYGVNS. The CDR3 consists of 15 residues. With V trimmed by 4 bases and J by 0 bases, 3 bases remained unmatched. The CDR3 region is CASSATGTSGNTIYF. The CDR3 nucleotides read TGTGCCAGCAGTGCGACAGGGACCTCTGGAAACACCATATATTTT. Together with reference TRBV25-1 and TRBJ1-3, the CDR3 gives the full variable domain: EADIYQTPRYLVIGTGKKITLECSQTMGHDKMYWYQQDPGMELHLIHYSYGVNSTEKGDLSSESTVSRIRTEHFPLTLESARPSHTSQYLCASSATGTSGNTIYFGEGSWLTVV.

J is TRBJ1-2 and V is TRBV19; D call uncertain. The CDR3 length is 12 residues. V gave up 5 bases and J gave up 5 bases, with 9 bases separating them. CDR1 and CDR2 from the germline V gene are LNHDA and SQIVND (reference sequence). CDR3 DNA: TGTGCCAGTAGTTTGCGGGCGTATGGCTACACCTTC. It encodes CASSLRAYGYTF.

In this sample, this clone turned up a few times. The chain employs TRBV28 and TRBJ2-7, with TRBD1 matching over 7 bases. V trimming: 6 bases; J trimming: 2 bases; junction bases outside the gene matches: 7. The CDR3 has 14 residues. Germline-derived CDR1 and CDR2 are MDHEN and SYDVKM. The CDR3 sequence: CASRTGTAPYEQYF. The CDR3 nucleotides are TGTGCCAGCAGGACCGGGACAGCGCCCTACGAGCAGTACTTC. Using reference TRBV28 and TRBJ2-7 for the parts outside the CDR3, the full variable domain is DVKVTQSSRYLVKRTGEKVFLECVQDMDHENMFWYRQDPGLGLRLIYFSYDVKMKEKGDIPEGYSVSREKKERFSLILESASTNQTSMYLCASRTGTAPYEQYFGPGTRLTVT.

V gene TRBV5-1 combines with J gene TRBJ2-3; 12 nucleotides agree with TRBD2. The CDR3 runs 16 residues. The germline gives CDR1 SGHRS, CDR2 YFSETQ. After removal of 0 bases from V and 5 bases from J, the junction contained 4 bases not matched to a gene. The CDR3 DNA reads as TGCGCCAGCAGCTTGGCTACTAGCGGGGGGTTAGATACGCAGTATTTT. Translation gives CASSLATSGGLDTQYF.

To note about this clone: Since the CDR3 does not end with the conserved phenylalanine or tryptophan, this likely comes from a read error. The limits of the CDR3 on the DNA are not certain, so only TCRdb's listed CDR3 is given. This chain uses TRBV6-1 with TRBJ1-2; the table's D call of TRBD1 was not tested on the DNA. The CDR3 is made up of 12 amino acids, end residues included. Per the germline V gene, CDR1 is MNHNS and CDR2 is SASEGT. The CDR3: CASSEYLGTGGL.

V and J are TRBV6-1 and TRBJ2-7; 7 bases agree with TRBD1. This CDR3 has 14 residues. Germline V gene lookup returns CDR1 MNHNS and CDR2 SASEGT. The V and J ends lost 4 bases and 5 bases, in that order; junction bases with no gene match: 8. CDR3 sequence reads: CASSGRDSTHEQYF. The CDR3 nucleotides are TGTGCCAGCAGTGGCCGGGACAGTACACACGAGCAGTACTTC.

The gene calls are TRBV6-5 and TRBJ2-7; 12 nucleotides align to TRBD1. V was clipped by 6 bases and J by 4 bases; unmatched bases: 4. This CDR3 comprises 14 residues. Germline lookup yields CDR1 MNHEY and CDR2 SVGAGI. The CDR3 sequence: CASRGQGATYEQYF. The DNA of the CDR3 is TGTGCCAGCAGGGGACAGGGGGCGACTTACGAGCAGTACTTC.

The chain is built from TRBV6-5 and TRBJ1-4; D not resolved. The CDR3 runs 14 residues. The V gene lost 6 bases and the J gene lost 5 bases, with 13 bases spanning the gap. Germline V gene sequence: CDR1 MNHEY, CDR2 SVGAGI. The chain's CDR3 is CASSRRDTNEKLFF. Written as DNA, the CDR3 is TGTGCCAGCAGCCGACGGGATACGAATGAAAAACTGTTTTTT.

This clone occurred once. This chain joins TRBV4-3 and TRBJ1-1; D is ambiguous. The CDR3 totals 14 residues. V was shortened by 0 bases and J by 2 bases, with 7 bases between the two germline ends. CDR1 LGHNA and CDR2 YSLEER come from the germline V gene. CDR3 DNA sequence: TGCGCCAGCAGCCAAGAGCGGGGTAACACTGAAGCTTTCTTT. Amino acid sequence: CASSQERGNTEAFF.

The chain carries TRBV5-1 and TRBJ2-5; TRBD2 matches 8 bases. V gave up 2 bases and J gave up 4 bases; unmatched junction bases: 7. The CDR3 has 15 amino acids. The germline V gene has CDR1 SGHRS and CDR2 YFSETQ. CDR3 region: CASSFPGGGRETQYF. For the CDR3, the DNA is TGCGCCAGCAGCTTCCCCGGGGGGGGGCGAGAGACCCAGTACTTC.

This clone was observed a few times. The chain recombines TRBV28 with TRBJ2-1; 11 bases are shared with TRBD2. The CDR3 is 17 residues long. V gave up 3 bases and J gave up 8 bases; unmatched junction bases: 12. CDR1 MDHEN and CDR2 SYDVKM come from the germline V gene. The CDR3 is CASSFPTYSGGADEQFF. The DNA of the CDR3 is TGTGCCAGCAGTTTTCCTACATATAGCGGGGGGGCTGATGAGCAGTTCTTC.

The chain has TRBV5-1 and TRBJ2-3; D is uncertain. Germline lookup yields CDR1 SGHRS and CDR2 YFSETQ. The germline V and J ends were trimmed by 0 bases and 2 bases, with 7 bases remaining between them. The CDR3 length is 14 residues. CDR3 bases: TGCGCCAGCAGCTTGGACAACCCCACAGATACGCAGTATTTT. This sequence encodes CASSLDNPTDTQYF. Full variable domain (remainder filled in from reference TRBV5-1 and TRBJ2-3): KAGVTQTPRYLIKTRGQQVTLSCSPISGHRSVSWYQQTPGQGLQFLFEYFSETQRNKGNFPGRFSGRQFSNSRSEMNVSTLELGDSALYLCASSLDNPTDTQYFGPGTRLTVL.